This record covers a single T cell receptor beta chain. This entry belongs to a study of blood T cell repertoires in COVID-19. Study-level background: Acute and convalescent COVID-19 samples came from the United States, Italy and Spain. T cells, B-cell-depleted T cells, or PBMCs provided the cDNA or gDNA that served as material.

As handled by the study authors: Counts of nucleated cells, estimated from reference gene primer amplification, were obtained. Using immunoSEQ multiplex PCR, the repertoire was profiled, and TCRdb retains in-frame clones only, with some absent. Clone size and V and J calls were adopted from that table, with D and trimming inferred from the DNA. Among under 150,000 clones listed, about 86% were seen once. The V end lost 1 base, the J end lost 4 bases, and 7 bases lay between the germline ends. The CDR3 is 13 residues long. Per the germline V gene, CDR1 is MNHEY and CDR2 is SMNVEV (reference sequence).

The chain recombines TRBV27 with TRBJ1-2; D is possibly TRBD1 (5 bases). This receptor was taken from a woman aged 55-70 years with active or convalescent COVID-19. Sequencing was carried out using peripheral blood. As DNA, the CDR3 is TGTGCCAGCAGTTTATATAGGGGCTATGGCTACACCTTC. This translates into CASSLYRGYGYTF.